One and the same sample provided the 24 T cell receptor beta chains below, sequenced in a study of graft-versus-host responses after intestinal transplantation. No antigen has been identified for these receptors. Method: immunoSEQ multiplex PCR; TCRdb's copy keeps in-frame clones and lacks some. Of 45,000 to 50,000 clones listed, about 93% are singletons. The sequences come from unstimulated CD4+ T cells sorted from spleen or lymph node cells, collected before transplant. These receptors originate from a human donor who was the organ donor for an intestinal transplant.

J is TRBJ2-7 and V is TRBV7-9; D is uncertain. The CDR3 has 12 amino acids. V shed 2 bases and J shed 4 bases, with 6 bases lying between them. CDR1 is SEHNR and CDR2 is FQNEAQ in the germline V gene (reference sequence). CDR3 amino acids: CASSLTQYEQYF. The CDR3 nucleotides read TGTGCCAGCAGCTTAACCCAATACGAGCAGTACTTC. Together with reference TRBV7-9 and TRBJ2-7, the CDR3 gives the full variable domain: DTGVSQNPRHKITKRGQNVTFRCDPISEHNRLYWYRQTLGQGPEFLTYFQNEAQLEKSRLLSDRFSAERPKGSFSTLEIQRTEQGDSAMYLCASSLTQYEQYFGPGTRLTVT.

This chain connects TRBV28 to TRBJ2-5, with D hard to call. Per the germline V gene, CDR1 is MDHEN and CDR2 is SYDVKM. The CDR3 loop spans 14 amino acids. The V end lost 7 bases, the J end lost 1 base, and 13 bases lay between the germline ends. The CDR3 reads CASTPTGLQETQYF. CDR3 coding DNA: TGTGCCAGCACCCCGACCGGGCTCCAAGAGACCCAGTACTTC.

The chain couples TRBV7-9 to TRBJ1-2; D gene ambiguous. This CDR3 spans 15 amino acids. Deletions cut 1 base from V and 8 bases from J, with 17 bases between. Germline V gives CDR1 SEHNR, CDR2 FQNEAQ (reference sequence). The CDR3 region is CASSLVGVPAGGYTF. CDR3 DNA: TGTGCCAGCAGCTTAGTTGGGGTGCCGGCTGGGGGCTACACCTTC.

The chain combines TRBV6-6 with TRBJ1-1, with a weak D call TRBD1 (5 bases). Trimming took 5 bases from V and 4 from J, leaving 8 bases between them. CDR3 length: 12 amino acids. Germline V gene data show CDR1 as MNHNY and CDR2 as SVGAGI (reference sequence). CDR3 in amino acids: CASSLQGTEAFF. The CDR3 nucleotides are TGTGCCAGCAGTCTTCAGGGCACTGAAGCTTTCTTT.

V is TRBV27 and J is TRBJ2-7, with TRBD2 identical over 8 bases. V dropped 3 bases and J dropped 2; count of bases not matched to a gene: 6. The CDR3 has 15 residues. CDR1 is MNHEY and CDR2 is SMNVEV in the germline V gene (reference sequence). CDR3 DNA: TGTGCCAGCAGTTTTCGGGAGGGCGGTACCTACGAGCAGTACTTC. It translates to CASSFREGGTYEQYF.

The V and J genes are TRBV11-3 and TRBJ2-1, with 10 bases identical to TRBD2. Germline assignment: CDR1 SGHNT and CDR2 YENEEA. V lost 5 bases and J lost 5; bases outside the gene matches: 6. The CDR3 contains 15 residues. The CDR3 DNA sequence: TGTGCCAGCAGCGTGGGAGCGGGAGGGCACAATGAGCAGTTCTTC. Protein: CASSVGAGGHNEQFF.

This clone was detected only once. J is TRBJ2-1 and V is TRBV2; 9 bases are a match to TRBD2. This CDR3 is 16 amino acids long. Germline V gives CDR1 SNHLY, CDR2 FYNNEI. V lost 3 bases, J lost 0 bases, and 3 bases stayed unmatched. CDR3 sequence: CASSDSGRRSYNEQFF. DNA for the CDR3: TGTGCCAGCAGTGATAGCGGGAGACGCTCCTACAATGAGCAGTTCTTC.

V usage is TRBV15 and J usage is TRBJ2-2; 10 bases fit TRBD2. The CDR3 totals 16 residues. Germline trimming cut 6 bases from V and 0 bases from J; bases unmatched to any gene: 4. Germline-derived CDR1 and CDR2 are LNHNV and YYDKDF (reference sequence). CDR3 protein: CATSYGLAANTGELFF. CDR3 nucleotides: TGTGCCACCAGTTATGGACTAGCGGCGAACACCGGGGAGCTGTTTTTT.

This rearrangement joins TRBV28 to TRBJ1-3; the D is unclear. V was cut by 4 bases and J by 0 bases, with 7 bases left in between. CDR3 length: 14 residues. Germline CDR1 is MDHEN and CDR2 is SYDVKM. The chain's CDR3 is CASSSTVSGNTIYF. CDR3 coding DNA: TGTGCCAGCAGTTCGACGGTCTCTGGAAACACCATATATTTT.

This chain uses TRBV30 with TRBJ1-2, with D possibly matching TRBD1 (6 bases). Germline values: CDR1 GTSNPN, CDR2 SVGIG (reference sequence). Trimming took 0 bases from V and 4 from J, leaving 6 bases between them. The length of the CDR3 is 12 residues. As DNA, the CDR3 is TGTGCCTGGAGTGTAGGGGGCTATGGCTACACCTTC. Encoded protein: CAWSVGGYGYTF.

CDR3 region: CASSYSPTGNYGYTF. The CDR3 nucleotides are TGTGCCAGCAGTTACTCTCCGACAGGGAACTATGGCTACACCTTC. The rearrangement joins TRBV6-6 to TRBJ1-2, with TRBD1 identical over 7 bases. The germline CDR1 and CDR2 sequences are MNHNY and SVGAGI (reference sequence). The CDR3 has 15 residues. V was pared by 0 bases and J by 2 bases, with 3 bases of the junction left unmatched.

The rearrangement uses TRBV28 and TRBJ1-4; D is uncertain. The CDR3 is 12 amino acids. Per the germline V gene, CDR1 is MDHEN and CDR2 is SYDVKM. The germline V and J ends were trimmed by 4 bases and 7 bases, with 7 bases remaining between them. CDR3 nucleotides: TGTGCCAGCAGTTCCGAAGTTGAAAAACTGTTTTTT. Its protein product is CASSSEVEKLFF.

The chain joins TRBV5-1 to TRBJ2-7; 7 positions agree with TRBD1. V was pared by 5 bases and J by 2 bases, with 4 bases of the junction left unmatched. Looked up from germline, CDR1 is SGHRS and CDR2 is YFSETQ. The CDR3 sequence is 13 residues long. The CDR3 spells CASRRDSAYEQYF. The CDR3 region has the DNA TGCGCCAGCAGGAGGGACAGCGCCTACGAGCAGTACTTC.

V usage is TRBV6-5 and J usage is TRBJ1-5; 8 bases fit TRBD1. The V segment lost 6 bases and the J segment 4 bases; nucleotides outside the gene matches: 2. Germline values: CDR1 MNHEY, CDR2 SVGAGI. The CDR3 extends over 13 amino acids. CDR3 nucleotide sequence: TGTGCCAGCAGCCGGACAGGGAATCAGCCCCAGCATTTT. Translating it yields CASSRTGNQPQHF.

The chain links TRBV7-2 to TRBJ2-7; D uncertain. The germline V and J ends were trimmed by 1 base and 2 bases, with 9 bases remaining between them. Germline lookup yields CDR1 SGHTA and CDR2 FQGNSA. This CDR3 contains 14 residues. For the CDR3, the DNA is TGTGCCAGCAGCTTAGAAAAAGGACCCTACGAGCAGTACTTC. Residues: CASSLEKGPYEQYF.

The chain couples TRBV6-4 to TRBJ2-7, with 7 bases fitting TRBD1. Per germline, CDR1 MRHNA and CDR2 SNTAGT. V shed 3 bases and J 1 base; nucleotides not matched to a gene: 12. This CDR3 comprises 17 residues. CDR3 nucleotide sequence: TGTGCCAGCAGTGAGAATGTTGGGACAGTGGGTTCCTACGAGCAGTACTTC. It encodes CASSENVGTVGSYEQYF.

V and J are TRBV5-1 and TRBJ2-3; 7 bases are shared with TRBD2. The V and J ends lost 2 bases and 6 bases, in that order; junction bases with no gene match: 3. In germline, CDR1 is SGHRS, CDR2 YFSETQ. The CDR3 length is 13 residues. In DNA, the CDR3 is TGCGCCAGCAGCTTATGGGGAGGGGATACGCAGTATTTT. This gives the protein CASSLWGGDTQYF. The full variable domain, completed using reference TRBV5-1 and TRBJ2-3, is KAGVTQTPRYLIKTRGQQVTLSCSPISGHRSVSWYQQTPGQGLQFLFEYFSETQRNKGNFPGRFSGRQFSNSRSEMNVSTLELGDSALYLCASSLWGGDTQYFGPGTRLTVL.

The table lists this clone with a count of one. V gene TRBV6-6 combines with J gene TRBJ2-7; D gene unclear. With 1 base removed from V and 0 bases from J, the gap between germline ends came to 7 bases. CDR1 and CDR2 (germline): MNHNY, SVGAGI (reference sequence). CDR3 size: 14 residues. CDR3 in DNA: TGTGCCAGCAGTTACTTTCTAAGCTCCTACGAGCAGTACTTC. Amino acids: CASSYFLSSYEQYF.

This clone was seen only a few times. V gene TRBV6-5 combines with J gene TRBJ1-3; D may be TRBD1 (6 bases). The CDR3 is 15 residues long. With 2 bases removed from V and 4 bases from J, the gap between germline ends came to 12 bases. CDR1 is MNHEY, CDR2 SVGAGI, per germline. Here the CDR3 reads CASSYTQGHGNTIYF. DNA of the CDR3: TGTGCCAGCAGTTACACCCAGGGGCACGGAAACACCATATATTTT.

The CDR3 DNA is TGTGCCAGCAATGGACTAGCGGGCCCCTACGAGCAGTACTTC. It translates to CASNGLAGPYEQYF. J is TRBJ2-7 and V is TRBV6-1, with 11 bases that match TRBD2. This CDR3 region has 14 residues. V gave up 7 bases and J gave up 2 bases; unmatched junction bases: 4. Germline lookup yields CDR1 MNHNS and CDR2 SASEGT.

V usage is TRBV6-1 and J usage is TRBJ2-2, with 9 bases lining up with TRBD1. The CDR3 runs to 15 residues. The J segment lost 4 bases and the V segment lost 3 bases, leaving 3 bases of the junction unmatched. CDR1 is MNHNS, CDR2 SASEGT, per germline. The chain's CDR3 is CASSEDRGLTGELFF. The CDR3 region has the DNA TGTGCCAGCAGTGAGGACAGGGGTCTCACCGGGGAGCTGTTTTTT.

This clone showed up just a few times. This chain uses TRBV7-2 with TRBJ2-1; TRBD1 matches at 7 bases. Germline lookup yields CDR1 SGHTA and CDR2 FQGNSA. This CDR3 has 16 residues. V shed 1 base and J 2 bases; nucleotides not matched to a gene: 5. In DNA, the CDR3 is TGTGCCAGCAGCTTAGGAGGGGGCGGACCCTACAATGAGCAGTTCTTC. It codes for CASSLGGGGPYNEQFF.

The V call is TRBV4-1, the J call TRBJ2-3, with unresolved D. CDR3 length: 19 residues. Germline V gene data show CDR1 as MGHRA and CDR2 as YSYEKL. With 2 bases removed from V and 0 bases from J, the gap between germline ends came to 21 bases. As DNA, the CDR3 is TGCGCCAGCAGCCAATTCTATTCTGGAACCTCGACTAGCACAGATACGCAGTATTTT. Translating it yields CASSQFYSGTSTSTDTQYF.

The J gene is TRBJ2-7, the V gene TRBV7-2; D gene ambiguous. Between the trimmed V and J ends, which lost 1 base and 5 bases, there was a span of 9 bases. The CDR3 is made up of 13 amino acids. Germline values: CDR1 SGHTA, CDR2 FQGNSA. The CDR3 DNA reads as TGTGCCAGCAGCTTAGGTGGGCTTGACGAGCAGTACTTC. Its translation is CASSLGGLDEQYF.